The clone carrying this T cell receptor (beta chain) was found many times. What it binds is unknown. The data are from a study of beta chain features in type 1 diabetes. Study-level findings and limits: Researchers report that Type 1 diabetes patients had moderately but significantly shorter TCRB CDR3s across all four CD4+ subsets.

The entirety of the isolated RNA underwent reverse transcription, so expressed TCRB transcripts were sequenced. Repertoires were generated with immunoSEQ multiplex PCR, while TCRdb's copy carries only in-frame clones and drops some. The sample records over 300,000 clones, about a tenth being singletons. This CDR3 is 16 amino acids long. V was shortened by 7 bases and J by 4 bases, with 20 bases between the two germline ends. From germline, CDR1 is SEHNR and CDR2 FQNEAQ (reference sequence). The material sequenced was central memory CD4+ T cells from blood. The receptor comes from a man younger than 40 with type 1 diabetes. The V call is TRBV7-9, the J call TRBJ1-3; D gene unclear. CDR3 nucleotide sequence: TGTGCCAGCACCCCGAGGGTCGGGGTCGGCGGAAACACCATATATTTT. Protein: CASTPRVGVGGNTIYF.